This T cell receptor beta chain originates from a study of blood T cell repertoires in COVID-19. Germline assignment: CDR1 GTSNPN and CDR2 SVGIG (reference sequence). The length of the CDR3 is 13 residues. The V end lost 4 bases, the J end lost 7 bases, and 16 bases lay between the germline ends. This study enrolled people aged about 18 to 95 from around 26 US geographic areas. Recovered status applied to Cohort 3 donors who had two consecutive negative PCRs. It also applied to those with clearance or with symptom resolution. TCRdb's copy holds only in-frame clones and misses some; the assay was immunoSEQ multiplex PCR. The sample carries about 220,000 clones, over 75% recorded once.

What was sequenced was PBMCs or T cells enriched from blood (not recorded which). The clonotype originates from a woman in her fifties or sixties who had recovered from COVID-19. The chain combines TRBV30 with TRBJ1-2, with D hard to call. As DNA, the CDR3 is TGTGCCTGGACCCCACCAGGAAAAGTTGGCTACACCTTC. It encodes CAWTPPGKVGYTF.